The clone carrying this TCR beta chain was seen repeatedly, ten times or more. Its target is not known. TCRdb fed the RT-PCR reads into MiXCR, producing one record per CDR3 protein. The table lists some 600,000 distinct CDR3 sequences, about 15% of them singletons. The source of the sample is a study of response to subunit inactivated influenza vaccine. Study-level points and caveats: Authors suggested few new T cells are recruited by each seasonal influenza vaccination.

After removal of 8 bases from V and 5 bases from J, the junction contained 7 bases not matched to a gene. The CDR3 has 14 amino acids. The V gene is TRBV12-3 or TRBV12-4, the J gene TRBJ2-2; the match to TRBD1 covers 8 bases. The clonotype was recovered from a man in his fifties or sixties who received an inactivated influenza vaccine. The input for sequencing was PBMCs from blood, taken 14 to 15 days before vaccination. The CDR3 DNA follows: TGTGCCAGCTGGCCCCAGGGGGCAACCGGGGAGCTGTTTTTT. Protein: CASWPQGATGELFF.